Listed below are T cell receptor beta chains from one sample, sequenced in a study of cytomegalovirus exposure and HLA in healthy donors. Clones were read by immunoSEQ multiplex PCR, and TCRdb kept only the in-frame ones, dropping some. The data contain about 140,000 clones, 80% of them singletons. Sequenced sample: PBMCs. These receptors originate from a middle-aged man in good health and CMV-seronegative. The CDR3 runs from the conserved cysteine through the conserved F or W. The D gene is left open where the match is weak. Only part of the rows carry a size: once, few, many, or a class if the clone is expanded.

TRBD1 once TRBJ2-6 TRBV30 CAWSVPGGGGANVLTF TGTGCCTGGAGTGTACCAGGGGGCGGTGGGGCCAACGTCCTGACTTTC
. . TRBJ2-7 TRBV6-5 CASSYSVRGYEQYF TGTGCCAGCAGTTACTCGGTCCGAGGCTACGAGCAGTACTTC
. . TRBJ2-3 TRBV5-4 CASTYSDTQYF TGTGCCAGCACCTATTCAGATACGCAGTATTTT
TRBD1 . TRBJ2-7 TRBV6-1 CASSEMRDRVTEQYF TGTGCCAGCAGTGAAATGAGGGACAGGGTTACCGAGCAGTACTTC
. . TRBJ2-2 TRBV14 CASSRSWTLAAGELFF TGTGCCAGCAGCCGCTCATGGACTTTGGCGGCCGGGGAGCTGTTTTTT
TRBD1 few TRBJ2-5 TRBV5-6 CASTQTGGGETQYF TGTGCCAGCACCCAGACAGGGGGGGGAGAGACCCAGTACTTC
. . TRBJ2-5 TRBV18 CASSDKGHFQETQYF TGTGCCAGCTCTGACAAGGGGCATTTTCAAGAGACCCAGTACTTC
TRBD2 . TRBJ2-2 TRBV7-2 CASRSDRGVGTGELFF TGTGCCAGCAGATCGGACCGGGGGGTCGGCACCGGGGAGCTGTTTTTT
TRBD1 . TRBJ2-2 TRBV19 CASSLDRRIPGELFF TGTGCCAGTAGCTTGGACAGGAGAATACCCGGGGAGCTGTTTTTT
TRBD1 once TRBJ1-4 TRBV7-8 CASSLGDREGEKLFF TGTGCCAGCAGCTTAGGAGACAGGGAAGGAGAAAAACTGTTTTTT
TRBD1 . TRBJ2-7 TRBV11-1 CASSLLGTVPPYEQYF TGTGCCAGCAGCTTACTAGGGACAGTCCCCCCCTACGAGCAGTACTTC
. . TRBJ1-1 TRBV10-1 CASSDRGNRPNIEVNTEAFF TGCGCCAGCAGTGACCGCGGGAACAGGCCTAATATCGAGGTGAACACTGAAGCTTTCTTT
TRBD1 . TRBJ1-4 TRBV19 CASSRKQGGGNEKLFF TGTGCCAGTAGTAGAAAACAGGGGGGGGGAAATGAAAAACTGTTTTTT
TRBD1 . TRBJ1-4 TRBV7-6 CASSSWTGSETNEKLFF TGTGCCAGCAGCTCCTGGACAGGGAGCGAAACTAATGAAAAACTGTTTTTT
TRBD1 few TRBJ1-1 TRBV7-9 CASSLQGATEAFF TGTGCCAGCAGCTTACAGGGGGCGACTGAAGCTTTCTTT
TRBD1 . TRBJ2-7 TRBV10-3 CAISDSGTGSDEQYF TGTGCCATCAGTGATTCCGGGACAGGGAGCGACGAGCAGTACTTC
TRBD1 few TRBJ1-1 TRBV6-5 CASSYSQTGETFF TGTGCCAGCAGTTACAGCCAGACAGGGGAAACTTTCTTT
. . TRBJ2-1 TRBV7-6 CASSLSFSSYNEQFF TGTGCCAGCAGCTTATCGTTTAGCTCCTACAATGAGCAGTTCTTC
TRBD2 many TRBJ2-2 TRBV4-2 CASSQDLGGAGELFF TGTGCCAGCAGCCAAGATCTCGGGGGGGCCGGGGAGCTGTTTTTT
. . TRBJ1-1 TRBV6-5 CASSYRGEGTEAFF TGTGCCAGCAGTTACCGGGGGGAGGGCACTGAAGCTTTCTTT
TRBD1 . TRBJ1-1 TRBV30 CAWSGEGQGNTEAFF TGTGCCTGGAGTGGGGAAGGACAGGGAAACACTGAAGCTTTCTTT
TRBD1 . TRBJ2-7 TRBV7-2 CASQGASYEQYF TGTGCCAGCCAGGGGGCCTCCTACGAGCAGTACTTC
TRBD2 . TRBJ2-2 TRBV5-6 CASSLVAGVSANTGELFF TGTGCCAGCAGCTTGGTAGCGGGGGTGTCCGCGAACACCGGGGAGCTGTTTTTT
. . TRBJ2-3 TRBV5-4 CASSVRLPPGTDTQYF TGTGCCAGCAGCGTGCGTCTCCCTCCTGGCACAGATACGCAGTATTTT
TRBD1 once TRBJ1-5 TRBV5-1 CASSLAGGVQPQHF TGCGCCAGCAGCTTGGCAGGGGGAGTGCAGCCCCAGCATTTT
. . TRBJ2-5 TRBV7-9 CASSLAREQETQYF TGTGCCAGCAGCTTAGCCCGGGAGCAAGAGACCCAGTACTTC
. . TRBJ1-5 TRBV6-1 CASSEIRGRQPQHF TGTGCCAGCAGTGAAATTAGGGGAAGGCAGCCCCAGCATTTT
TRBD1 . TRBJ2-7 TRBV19 CASRDRGYEQYF TGTGCCAGTAGAGACAGGGGCTACGAGCAGTACTTC
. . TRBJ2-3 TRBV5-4 CASSLGAAFEDTQYF TGTGCCAGCAGCTTGGGGGCTGCCTTTGAGGATACGCAGTATTTT
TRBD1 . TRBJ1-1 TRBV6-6 CASRAGTANTEAFF TGTGCCAGCAGGGCCGGGACAGCGAACACTGAAGCTTTCTTT
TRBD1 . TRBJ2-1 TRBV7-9 CASSLEGQMQFF TGTGCCAGCAGCTTAGAGGGACAGATGCAGTTCTTC
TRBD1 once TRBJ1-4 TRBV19 CASSPGTGVEKLFF TGTGCCAGTAGCCCCGGGACAGGGGTTGAAAAACTGTTTTTT
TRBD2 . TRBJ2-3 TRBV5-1 CASSRELAGGSGTQYF TGCGCCAGCAGCCGGGAGCTAGCGGGGGGCTCTGGTACGCAGTATTTT
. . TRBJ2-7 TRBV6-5 CASSYDSTYEQYF TGTGCCAGCAGTTACGACAGTACCTACGAGCAGTACTTC
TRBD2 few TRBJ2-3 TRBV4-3 CASSQHLAGGGGVDTQYF TGCGCCAGCAGCCAACATCTGGCTGGGGGGGGAGGTGTAGATACGCAGTATTTT
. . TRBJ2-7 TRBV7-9 CASSLVFYEQYF TGTGCCAGCAGCTTAGTTTTCTACGAGCAGTACTTC
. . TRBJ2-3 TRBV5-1 CASSIAAVDTQYF TGCGCCAGCAGTATAGCGGCAGTAGATACGCAGTATTTT
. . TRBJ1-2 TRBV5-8 CASSLGRQAVNYGYTF TGTGCCAGCAGCTTGGGTCGACAGGCAGTTAACTATGGCTACACCTTC
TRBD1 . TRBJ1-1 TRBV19 CASRTPGQGDLSTEAFF TGTGCCAGTAGGACACCGGGACAGGGGGATTTAAGCACTGAAGCTTTCTTT